This T cell receptor (beta chain) originates from a study of T-cell reconstitution after alpha-beta-depleted transplantation in children. V lost 6 bases, J lost 5 bases, and 21 bases stayed unmatched. The germline V gene encodes CDR1 SQVTM and CDR2 ANQGSEA. There are 18 residues in the CDR3. Findings and limits, study-wide: Fresh T-cell production supplied most of the T-cell counts and diversity seen one year after transplant.

This clonotype was detected ten times or more. Its antigen is unknown. Unique molecular identifiers were built into the TCRbeta library. TCRdb called the PCR reads again in MiXCR, with one record for every CDR3 protein. The sample has about 830,000 distinct CDR3 sequences, roughly 15% seen once. This TCR derives from a male patient aged 5 to 17 who had a stem cell transplant for acute lymphoblastic leukemia, so the T cells may come from the graft donor. This chain joins TRBV29-1 and TRBJ2-7, with TRBD2 matching 11 bases. The material sequenced was PBMCs, mostly from graft donor cells, taken 360 days after TCRalphabeta/CD19-depleted stem cell transplant. For the CDR3, the DNA is TGCAGCGTAGCACCGACGATAGGGCTAGCGGGAGGTGTAGACGAGCAGTACTTC. Its protein is CSVAPTIGLAGGVDEQYF.